This is a list of T cell receptor beta chains from one sample in a study of OX40 agonist ivuxolimab in advanced cancers. Clones were read by immunoSEQ multiplex PCR, and TCRdb kept only the in-frame ones, dropping some. Among 65,000 to 95,000 clones listed, around 86% were seen once. The sample here was CD4+ or CD8+ T cells sorted from blood, taken in a trial of the OX40 agonist ivuxolimab. These receptors were obtained from an adult with an advanced solid tumor such as melanoma, head and neck, liver or kidney cancer. Each CDR3 is given with its conserved first and last residue. D genes are given only for firm matches. Expanded clones get a size class; other rows say once, few or many, or leave the size out.

V: TRBV6-1
J: TRBJ2-3
size: NA
D: NA
DNA: TGTGCCAGCAGTGTAGAGAGCCGCAGCACAGATACGCAGTATTTT
CDR3: CASSVESRSTDTQYF

V: TRBV5-1
J: TRBJ2-5
size: NA
D: NA
DNA: TGCGCCAGCAGCTGGAACCAAGAGACCCAGTACTTC
CDR3: CASSWNQETQYF

V: TRBV2
J: TRBJ2-1
size: NA
D: TRBD2
DNA: TGTGCCAGCAGAGGTATAGCGGGCTCCTACAATGAGCAGTTCTTC
CDR3: CASRGIAGSYNEQFF

V: TRBV19
J: TRBJ2-1
size: NA
D: TRBD1
DNA: TGTGCCAGTAGTATAGTAGGCGGACAGGGAGATGAGCAGTTCTTC
CDR3: CASSIVGGQGDEQFF

V: TRBV5-1
J: TRBJ1-1
size: NA
D: TRBD1
DNA: TGCGCCAGCAGGCTTACAGGGGGCGAAACTGAAGCTTTCTTT
CDR3: CASRLTGGETEAFF

V: TRBV6-1
J: TRBJ1-2
size: once
D: NA
DNA: TGTGCCAGCAGTGAATCAGCTAACTATGGCTACACCTTC
CDR3: CASSESANYGYTF

V: TRBV11-3
J: TRBJ1-5
size: NA
D: TRBD1
DNA: TGTGCCAGCAGCCAGTACAAGGGACAGGGGAGAAATCAGCCCCAGCATTTT
CDR3: CASSQYKGQGRNQPQHF

V: TRBV7-3
J: TRBJ2-3
size: NA
D: NA
DNA: TGTGCCGGCAGCTTAAATTTCGGTGATACGCAGTATTTT
CDR3: CAGSLNFGDTQYF

V: TRBV6-1
J: TRBJ2-3
size: NA
D: NA
DNA: TGTGCCAGCAGTAACCCGCGGGATACGCAGTATTTT
CDR3: CASSNPRDTQYF

V: TRBV7-2
J: TRBJ2-5
size: NA
D: NA
DNA: TGTGCCAGCAGCTTAGTAAAGGTAGCCGGGACCCAGTACTTC
CDR3: CASSLVKVAGTQYF